The source of this T cell receptor beta chain is a study of CD8 T cells in ankylosing spondylitis (dated by TCRdb to between 2016 and 2019). For the study in its entirety: The study profiled T cell receptor beta repertoires in healthy donors and ankylosing spondylitis patients to find disease-linked TCR variants. Samples of peripheral blood were taken, and for ankylosing spondylitis patients, synovial fluid was collected as well. The full study cohort comprised around 23 ankylosing spondylitis patients and roughly 100 healthy donors. The paper's findings and limits, for the study overall: In peripheral blood, the disease-linked clones were found at relatively low frequencies and had a CD8+ phenotype. Significant enrichment of the disease-linked clones was reported in matched synovial fluid samples from ankylosing spondylitis patients. Blood from ankylosing spondylitis patients appeared to be characterized by a TCR beta motif composed of eight highly homologous amino acid variants. Some motif variants had previously been reported in the synovial fluid and blood of reactive arthritis patients, which suggests shared mechanisms of disease initiation.

About this clonotype: The antigen it recognizes is unknown. No clone much larger than this one lies a single base away; base qualities are absent.

Sequencing was carried out with an Illumina HiSeq 2500. Quantitative 5'-RACE with molecular barcodes was the method used to prepare the TCR beta libraries. The published analysis was carried out like this. A new computational method, built on a probabilistic model of VDJ rearrangement, was used to identify disease-linked TCR variants. Starting from the raw public reads, TCRdb applied fastp trimming at Q25, assembled clones with MiXCR and retained in-frame beta chains. Entries that share a CDR3 protein sequence are merged under the most common genes and DNA. The V and J calls were not made by the authors but by TCRdb's processing. This sample has 150,000 or so distinct CDR3 sequences in its table, and roughly 31% of those were observed once. The top ten clonotypes cover about 6% of the sample. There are 13 amino acids in the CDR3, from cysteine to phenylalanine inclusive. The entry retains the CDR3 DNA only, 39 bases that are in frame from base 1. The junction carries 11 bases between V and J, which are trimmed by 3 bases and 6 bases respectively.

Synovial fluid samples were matched to blood samples from the same ankylosing spondylitis patients. The origin of this receptor is a male donor with ankylosing spondylitis. Source material: synovial fluid, either unsorted or a sorted T cell fraction (not recorded which). In this chain, TRBV12-3 or TRBV12-4 is recombined with TRBJ1-1; there is no confident call for the D gene. The DNA sequence is TGTGCCAGCAGTTTGGGGTGGGCAGCTGAAGCTTTCTTT. This codes for CASSLGWAAEAFF.